Listed here are 30 T cell receptor beta chains from one sample, sequenced in a study of T cell responses to AZD1222 COVID-19 vaccine. The assay was immunoSEQ multiplex PCR, and TCRdb's table has in-frame clones only and misses some. This sample has about 190,000 clones; 90% to 95% occur once, and the top ten carry over 7.5%. This sample comprised peripheral blood, obtained on day 0 of AZD1222 vaccination. The receptor source for this set is an adult in good health.

J is TRBJ2-7 and V is TRBV6-5; D is possibly TRBD2 (6 bases). The germline V gene has CDR1 MNHEY and CDR2 SVGAGI. With 6 bases removed from V and 6 bases from J, the gap between germline ends came to 12 bases. CDR3 length: 12 amino acids. CDR3 residues: CASSQVGGEQYF. DNA for the CDR3: TGTGCCAGCAGCCAGGTGGGAGGCGAGCAGTACTTC.

The chain is built from TRBV29-1 and TRBJ1-2, with D unresolved. The CDR3 sequence is 12 residues long. Per germline, CDR1 SQVTM and CDR2 ANQGSEA. Trimming took 2 bases from V and 1 from J, leaving 5 bases between them. The DNA of the CDR3 is TGCAGCGTTGAACGCGGTAACTATGGCTACACCTTC. As protein: CSVERGNYGYTF. Using reference TRBV29-1 and TRBJ1-2 for the parts outside the CDR3, the full variable domain is SAVISQKPSRDICQRGTSLTIQCQVDSQVTMMFWYRQQPGQSLTLIATANQGSEATYESGFVIDKFPISRPNLTFSTLTVSNMSPEDSSIYLCSVERGNYGYTFGSGTRLTVV.

This clone was found once. This rearrangement joins TRBV7-3 to TRBJ2-1; D could derive from TRBD1 or TRBD2 (5 bases each). The CDR3 has 16 residues. In germline, CDR1 is SGHTA, CDR2 FQGTGA. Trimming stripped 1 base from V and 0 bases from J, with 10 bases between. Written as DNA, the CDR3 is TGTGCCAGCAGCTTAAGGGGGATTGGCTCCTACAATGAGCAGTTCTTC. Protein: CASSLRGIGSYNEQFF.

The gene calls are TRBV5-6 and TRBJ1-5, with D possibly TRBD1 on 5 matching bases. Per germline, CDR1 SGHDT and CDR2 YYEEEE. V gave up 2 bases and J gave up 6 bases, with 15 bases separating them. There are 15 residues in the CDR3. The DNA of the CDR3 is TGTGCCAGCAGCTTCCCAGCTGCGGGGCGTCAGCCCCAGCATTTT. It is translated as CASSFPAAGRQPQHF.

This rearrangement joins TRBV27 to TRBJ2-1; 8 bases are a match to TRBD2. J was trimmed by 5 bases and V by 0 bases; bases with no gene match: 6. This CDR3 is 16 amino acids long. Per the germline V gene, CDR1 is MNHEY and CDR2 is SMNVEV (reference sequence). The CDR3 protein is CASSLSVAGGNNEQFF. The CDR3 DNA is TGTGCCAGCAGTTTATCAGTTGCGGGAGGCAACAATGAGCAGTTCTTC.

The V call is TRBV5-4, the J call TRBJ2-1, with 10 bases matching TRBD2. The CDR3 contains 14 residues. The germline gives CDR1 SGHNT, CDR2 YYREEE (reference sequence). Germline trimming cut 2 bases from V and 11 bases from J; bases unmatched to any gene: 7. The CDR3 nucleotides read TGTGCCAGCAGCTTAGCGGGAGGGGATTTTAAGCAGTTCTTC. Its protein is CASSLAGGDFKQFF.

The genes are TRBV14 and TRBJ1-2; tentatively, D is TRBD1 (6 bases). The CDR3 runs 18 residues. Per germline, CDR1 SGHDN and CDR2 FVKESK. Trimming left V 1 base short and J 6 bases short, with 24 bases between. The CDR3 sequence: CASSQVGSLDRNRNGYTF. The CDR3 DNA reads as TGTGCCAGCAGCCAAGTTGGGTCGTTGGACAGAAACCGGAATGGCTACACCTTC.

The chain couples TRBV7-4 to TRBJ1-5, with TRBD1 matching 7 bases. V gave up 1 base and J gave up 6 bases; unmatched junction bases: 9. Germline loops: CDR1 SGHVT, CDR2 SQSDAQ. The CDR3 runs to 16 residues. Here the CDR3 reads CASSLDGTATRQPQHF. DNA of the CDR3: TGTGCCAGCAGCTTAGACGGGACAGCGACTCGTCAGCCCCAGCATTTT.

The chain links TRBV7-8 to TRBJ1-2; 10 bases line up with TRBD1. The CDR3 contains 14 residues. Per germline, CDR1 SGHVS and CDR2 FQNEAQ. The V and J ends lost 4 bases and 3 bases, in that order; junction bases with no gene match: 2. CDR3: CASSSGTGDYGYTF. CDR3 bases: TGTGCCAGCAGCTCCGGGACAGGGGACTATGGCTACACCTTC.

This clone was recorded once. This rearrangement joins TRBV5-1 to TRBJ1-2; TRBD1 agrees at 9 bases. The germline CDR1 and CDR2 sequences are SGHRS and YFSETQ. This CDR3 has 14 residues. Trimming removed 5 bases from V and 6 bases from J; junction bases left unmatched: 8. Here the CDR3 DNA reads TGCGCCAGCAGTCCGGACAGGGGAAAGGATGGCTACACCTTC. Translated: CASSPDRGKDGYTF.

This chain uses TRBV12-3 or TRBV12-4 with TRBJ1-2; no firm D call. V lost 0 bases and J 9 bases, leaving 11 bases between the germline ends. This CDR3 is 13 amino acids long. The CDR3 nucleotides read TGTGCCAGCAGTTTAGCAGGAACGTATCGCTACACCTTC. Its protein is CASSLAGTYRYTF.

V gene TRBV5-1 combines with J gene TRBJ1-1; D ambiguous. The CDR3 runs to 16 residues. Between the trimmed V and J ends, which lost 4 bases and 3 bases, there was a span of 19 bases. Germline CDR1 is SGHRS and CDR2 is YFSETQ. CDR3 amino acids: CASSPTWTSRYTEAFF. The CDR3 DNA sequence: TGCGCCAGCAGCCCAACATGGACCTCACGGTACACTGAAGCTTTCTTT. Looking up the rest from reference TRBV5-1 and TRBJ1-1 gives the full variable domain: KAGVTQTPRYLIKTRGQQVTLSCSPISGHRSVSWYQQTPGQGLQFLFEYFSETQRNKGNFPGRFSGRQFSNSRSEMNVSTLELGDSALYLCASSPTWTSRYTEAFFGQGTRLTVV.

The V call is TRBV19, the J call TRBJ1-5; TRBD1 agrees at 7 bases. With V trimmed by 7 bases and J by 6 bases, 12 bases remained unmatched. Germline assignment: CDR1 LNHDA and CDR2 SQIVND (reference sequence). The CDR3 covers 15 residues. CDR3 coding DNA: TGTGCCAGTACCTCCGGGACAGAGCGCCCTCAGCCCCAGCATTTT. Residues: CASTSGTERPQPQHF.

The CDR3 DNA sequence: TGCGCCAGCAGCTTGACGACGGGGACGGGGGAGACCCAGTACTTC. Translation: CASSLTTGTGETQYF. The rearrangement uses TRBV5-1 and TRBJ2-5; D may match TRBD1 or TRBD2 (5 bases each). The CDR3 runs 15 residues. From germline, CDR1 is SGHRS and CDR2 YFSETQ. Trimming shortened V by 1 base and J by 5 bases, and 15 bases separated the two germline ends.

The V gene is TRBV28, the J gene TRBJ2-2, with TRBD1 matching over 7 bases. This CDR3 spans 15 amino acids. CDR1 and CDR2 (germline): MDHEN, SYDVKM. Trimming took 6 bases from V and 1 from J; bases not matched to a gene: 5. DNA for the CDR3: TGTGCCAGCAGATCGGGACAGTTGAACACCGGGGAGCTGTTTTTT. Its protein product is CASRSGQLNTGELFF. Based on the CDR3 plus reference TRBV28 and TRBJ2-2, the full variable domain is DVKVTQSSRYLVKRTGEKVFLECVQDMDHENMFWYRQDPGLGLRLIYFSYDVKMKEKGDIPEGYSVSREKKERFSLILESASTNQTSMYLCASRSGQLNTGELFFGEGSRLTVL.

The J gene is TRBJ2-7, the V gene TRBV5-1, with 12 bases identical to TRBD2. V lost 8 bases, J lost 6 bases, and 9 bases stayed unmatched. The CDR3 runs to 14 residues. The germline V gene has CDR1 SGHRS and CDR2 YFSETQ. The CDR3 DNA reads TGCGCCAGTAAAAGTACTAGCGGGAGGAGCGAGCAGTACTTC. Translated: CASKSTSGRSEQYF.

The CDR3 spells CATSDGVQPQHF. The CDR3 nucleotides are TGTGCCACCAGTGACGGGGTTCAGCCCCAGCATTTT. The chain uses TRBV24-1 and TRBJ1-5; D unclear. This CDR3 is built from 12 residues. Germline V gene data show CDR1 as KGHDR and CDR2 as SFDVKD. V was clipped by 4 bases and J by 6 bases, with 6 bases between them.

CDR3 sequence (DNA): TGTGCCAGCGGGGGAAGGATCCCCTTCATGAAGCAGCCCCAGCATTTT. It translates to CASGGRIPFMKQPQHF. The rearrangement uses TRBV3-1 (or the pseudogene TRBV3-2) and TRBJ1-5; D might be TRBD1 (5 bases). This CDR3 spans 16 amino acids. Germline-derived CDR1 and CDR2 are LGHDT and YNNKEL (reference sequence). The V gene lost 8 bases and the J gene lost 7 bases, with 24 bases spanning the gap.

This chain uses TRBV7-2 with TRBJ2-1, with TRBD2 matching 9 bases. The CDR3 runs 16 residues. V lost 4 bases to trimming and J lost 7 bases; unmatched junction nucleotides: 11. Germline assignment: CDR1 SGHTA and CDR2 FQGNSA. The CDR3 DNA is TGTGCCAGCAGCTCGAGAGGTAGCGGGAGCTCGAATGAGCAGTTCTTC. Translation: CASSSRGSGSSNEQFF. The variable domain in full, with the rest retrieved from reference TRBV7-2 and TRBJ2-1, is GAGVSQSPSNKVTEKGKDVELRCDPISGHTALYWYRQSLGQGLEFLIYFQGNSAPDKSGLPSDRFSAERTGGSVSTLTIQRTQQEDSAVYLCASSSRGSGSSNEQFFGPGTRLTVL.

This chain joins TRBV19 and TRBJ1-5, with a possible D match to TRBD1 (6 bases). This CDR3 has 15 residues. Per germline, CDR1 LNHDA and CDR2 SQIVND (reference sequence). V was trimmed by 4 bases and J by 3 bases, leaving 13 bases between them. CDR3 loop: CASSTGQNLNQPQHF. The CDR3 nucleotides are TGTGCCAGTAGTACAGGACAGAACCTCAATCAGCCCCAGCATTTT. The complete variable domain, with remaining parts taken from reference TRBV19 and TRBJ1-5, reads DGGITQSPKYLFRKEGQNVTLSCEQNLNHDAMYWYRQDPGQGLRLIYYSQIVNDFQKGDIAEGYSVSREKKESFPLTVTSAQKNPTAFYLCASSTGQNLNQPQHFGDGTRLSIL.

V gene TRBV28 combines with J gene TRBJ1-5, with D maybe TRBD1 (6 bases). The CDR3 extends over 16 amino acids. V was shortened by 3 bases and J by 1 base, with 13 bases between the two germline ends. The germline V gene has CDR1 MDHEN and CDR2 SYDVKM. The CDR3 loop is CASSLGGAESNQPQHF. In nucleotides, the CDR3 is TGTGCCAGCAGTTTGGGGGGCGCGGAAAGCAATCAGCCCCAGCATTTT.

The chain combines TRBV18 with TRBJ2-7; 8 bases agree with TRBD2. Germline values: CDR1 KGHSH, CDR2 LQKENI. The CDR3 is 17 residues long. The ends lost 2 bases at V and 3 bases at J; junction bases unmatched: 12. The CDR3 DNA reads as TGTGCCAGCTCACCAACTACACCGGGACTAGGTGTCTACGAGCAGTACTTC. Translated, it gives CASSPTTPGLGVYEQYF.

The chain uses TRBV12-3 or TRBV12-4 and TRBJ1-2; 9 bases are a match to TRBD1. V gave up 6 bases and J gave up 8 bases; unmatched junction bases: 7. The length of the CDR3 is 13 residues. CDR3 region: CASRLGQGVGYTF. CDR3 bases: TGTGCCAGCAGGTTGGGACAGGGAGTAGGCTACACCTTC.

The genes are TRBV25-1 and TRBJ1-3; D ambiguous. The CDR3 is 11 residues long. V was trimmed by 7 bases and J by 5 bases, leaving 6 bases between them. CDR1 is MGHDK, CDR2 SYGVNS, per germline. In nucleotides, the CDR3 is TGTGCCAGCACGGAACGAAACACCATATATTTT. Translating it yields CASTERNTIYF.

V is TRBV7-6 and J is TRBJ2-2, with D possibly TRBD1 on 6 matching bases. The V end lost 4 bases, the J end lost 6 bases, and 15 bases lay between the germline ends. The CDR3 totals 15 residues. Germline V gene data show CDR1 as SGHVS and CDR2 as FNYEAQ. The CDR3 region is CASSSETGSAGELFF. CDR3 nucleotide sequence: TGTGCCAGCAGCTCGGAAACAGGGAGTGCCGGGGAGCTGTTTTTT.

The rearrangement joins TRBV10-1 to TRBJ2-3, with TRBD1 identical over 8 bases. The CDR3 sequence is 13 residues long. After removal of 3 bases from V and 6 bases from J, the junction contained 2 bases not matched to a gene. Germline-derived CDR1 and CDR2 are WNHNN and SYGVQD (reference sequence). The CDR3 DNA reads as TGCGCCAGCAGTGATGGACAGGGTGATACGCAGTATTTT. Translation: CASSDGQGDTQYF.

The J gene is TRBJ2-2, the V gene TRBV6-2 or TRBV6-3, with D unresolved. Germline CDR1 and CDR2: MNHEY and SVGEGT. Trimming cost V 2 bases and J 1 base, with 8 bases left between them. The CDR3 has 15 residues. CDR3 DNA sequence: TGTGCCAGCAGTTACACACCTTGGAACACCGGGGAGCTGTTTTTT. This sequence encodes CASSYTPWNTGELFF.

CDR3 nucleotides: TGTGCCAGCAGACCCAGCGGGTCCTACGAGCAGTACTTC. It translates to CASRPSGSYEQYF. The chain links TRBV27 to TRBJ2-7; D perhaps matches TRBD2 (6 bases). The germline CDR1 and CDR2 sequences are MNHEY and SMNVEV (reference sequence). V was trimmed by 6 bases and J by 1 base, leaving 10 bases between them. The CDR3 is made up of 13 amino acids.

V is TRBV5-6 and J is TRBJ2-1, with D possibly being TRBD1 (5 bases). Trimming took off 0 bases at V and 10 bases at J, with 17 bases between the two ends. The CDR3 is made up of 15 amino acids. Looked up from germline, CDR1 is SGHDT and CDR2 is YYEEEE. Written as DNA, the CDR3 is TGTGCCAGCAGCTTGGAGTCGACAGCGTTCCTCGAGCAGTTCTTC. This encodes CASSLESTAFLEQFF.

J is TRBJ1-1 and V is TRBV6-5, with 8 bases identical to TRBD1. The germline gives CDR1 MNHEY, CDR2 SVGAGI. The V and J ends lost 6 bases and 4 bases, in that order; junction bases with no gene match: 7. CDR3 size: 14 residues. Written as DNA, the CDR3 is TGTGCCAGCAGCCCGGACAGGGTGATCACTGAAGCTTTCTTT. As protein: CASSPDRVITEAFF.